The next 8 T cell receptor beta chains were all read from a single sample in a study of cytomegalovirus exposure and HLA in healthy donors. PCR amplification relied on 60 Vbeta primers (plus 13 Jbeta primers). Repertoires were generated with immunoSEQ multiplex PCR, while TCRdb's copy carries only in-frame clones and drops some. The table shows some 100,000 clones, with about 68% occurring only once. Sequenced material: PBMCs. Receptors were obtained from a male donor in good health and CMV-seropositive.

This clone was picked up a small number of times. The rearrangement joins TRBV29-1 to TRBJ1-1, with D possibly being TRBD1 (6 bases). Germline V lookup: CDR1 SQVTM, CDR2 ANQGSEA. The CDR3 spans 13 residues. Trimming removed 1 base from V and 2 bases from J, with 8 bases in between. Written as DNA, the CDR3 is TGCAGCGTTGAAGCAGGGGCTAACACTGAAGCTTTCTTT. This translates into CSVEAGANTEAFF.

V usage is TRBV7-9 and J usage is TRBJ2-1, with TRBD2 identical over 8 bases. The junction had 12 bases not matched to a gene; V was cut back by 2 bases and J by 6 bases. The CDR3 is 17 amino acids. Germline lookup yields CDR1 SEHNR and CDR2 FQNEAQ (reference sequence). The CDR3 protein is CASSLLPASGSSNEQFF. The CDR3 DNA is TGTGCCAGCAGCTTACTTCCGGCTAGCGGGTCATCCAATGAGCAGTTCTTC.

V and J are TRBV5-1 and TRBJ2-1; TRBD2 agrees at 7 bases. Germline V gene sequence: CDR1 SGHRS, CDR2 YFSETQ. V lost 0 bases to trimming and J lost 3 bases; unmatched junction nucleotides: 3. The CDR3 spans 15 residues. CDR3 sequence (DNA): TGCGCCAGCAGCTTGGACGGGGGGATCTACAATGAGCAGTTCTTC. This sequence encodes CASSLDGGIYNEQFF.

This clone was seen a handful of times. The V and J genes are TRBV19 and TRBJ2-7, with 7 bases matching TRBD1. This CDR3 has 15 amino acids. CDR1 is LNHDA, CDR2 SQIVND, per germline (reference sequence). After removal of 5 bases from V and 6 bases from J, the junction contained 13 bases not matched to a gene. The CDR3, as DNA: TGTGCCAGTAGTCCACAATACACAGGGGTAAGCGAGCAGTACTTC. This gives the protein CASSPQYTGVSEQYF.

The rearrangement uses TRBV27 and TRBJ2-7; 7 bases map to TRBD1. This CDR3 spans 16 amino acids. Germline V gives CDR1 MNHEY, CDR2 SMNVEV (reference sequence). J gave up 0 bases and V 3 bases, and 8 bases lay outside the gene matches. The CDR3 region is CASSLVRGSFSYEQYF. Written as DNA, the CDR3 is TGTGCCAGCAGTTTGGTCAGGGGGTCATTCTCCTACGAGCAGTACTTC.

For the CDR3, the DNA is TGCGCCAGCAGCCTTCTAGCGGGGGCCTACAATGAGCAGTTCTTC. As protein: CASSLLAGAYNEQFF. This sequence joins TRBV4-1 and TRBJ2-1; 10 bases are shared with TRBD2. This CDR3 comprises 15 residues. The germline gives CDR1 MGHRA, CDR2 YSYEKL. Unmatched junction bases numbered 2, after V lost 4 bases and J lost 2 bases.

The rearrangement joins TRBV29-1 to TRBJ1-1; no reliable D call. This CDR3 contains 12 residues. Germline V lookup: CDR1 SQVTM, CDR2 ANQGSEA. Trimming removed 3 bases at V and 5 bases at J, with 10 bases between. Here the CDR3 reads CSVDFGRTEAFF. CDR3 coding DNA: TGCAGCGTTGATTTCGGGAGGACTGAAGCTTTCTTT.

This clone appeared once. V and J are TRBV5-1 and TRBJ2-5; possibly TRBD1 for D (5 bases). Germline CDR1 reads SGHRS; CDR2 reads YFSETQ. This CDR3 is built from 15 residues. V lost 0 bases, J lost 2 bases, and 11 bases lay in between. In nucleotides, the CDR3 is TGCGCCAGCAGCTTGGAAGGACAACTTCAAGAGACCCAGTACTTC. Its translation is CASSLEGQLQETQYF.